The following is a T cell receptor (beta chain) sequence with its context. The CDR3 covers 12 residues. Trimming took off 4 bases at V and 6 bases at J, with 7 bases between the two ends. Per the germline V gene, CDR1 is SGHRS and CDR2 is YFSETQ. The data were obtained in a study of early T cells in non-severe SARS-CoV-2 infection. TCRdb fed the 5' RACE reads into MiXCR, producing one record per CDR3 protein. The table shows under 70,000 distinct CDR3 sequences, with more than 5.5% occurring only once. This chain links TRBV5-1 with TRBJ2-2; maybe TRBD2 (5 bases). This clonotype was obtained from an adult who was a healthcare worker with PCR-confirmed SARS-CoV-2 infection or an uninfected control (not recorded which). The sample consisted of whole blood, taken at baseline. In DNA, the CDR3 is TGCGCCAGCAGCCACGGGGCCGGGGAGCTGTTTTTT. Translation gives CASSHGAGELFF.